This T cell receptor beta chain was identified in a study of immune characteristics of hereditary and idiopathic chronic pancreatitis. Background on the whole study: The study examined local immune cells and TCRbeta repertoires in the pancreas in hereditary and idiopathic chronic pancreatitis, using control pancreases from organ donors for comparison. The gDNA-based approach was selected because minimal in vitro experimental manipulation of pancreas-infiltrating T cells was involved. TCRbeta sequencing was performed on a few control pancreases, 7 hereditary chronic pancreatitis pancreases and roughly 6 idiopathic chronic pancreatitis pancreases.

For this clone: Which antigen it targets is not known. Base qualities were left out, and no much larger clone turns up one base away.

Library generation was performed with the immunoSEQ multiplex PCR assay. From pancreatic genomic DNA, the TCRbeta CDR3 region along with adjacent sequences was amplified and then sequenced. The published analysis was carried out like this. Productive clonality and productive rearrangement counts were measured along with repertoire diversity, which was expressed as a mean normalized Shannon-Wiener index. Control and chronic pancreatitis repertoire metrics were compared by means of the nonparametric Mann-Whitney U test. A clonotype counted as shared when its CDR3beta sequence had identical amino acid composition and length across subjects. This immuneACCESS table, as held by TCRdb, lists in-frame sequences with V and J called but not all clones. Of the missing ones, under half trace to an unresolved V gene in checked studies; the others have no known cause. V and J calls and clone size are as listed in that table; D and trimming were resolved from the DNA. This sample lists 1,500 to 2,000 clones; approximately 80% were detected once. The ten largest clones add up to 7.7% of the sample.

The full study reports these points: Significantly increased TCRbeta repertoire diversity and reduced clonality were observed in both chronic pancreatitis groups relative to controls. Chronic pancreatitis caused by alcohol use was excluded from the study. Because patient tissue could be obtained only at the time of TPIAT, differences in disease duration may have affected the immune findings. Among roughly 13 chronic pancreatitis patients, higher numbers of productive TCR rearrangements went along with higher disease severity scores, showing a positive correlation.

Pancreas tissue with chronic pancreatitis was obtained from patients having total pancreatectomy with islet autotransplantation (TPIAT). The chronic pancreatitis patients who were included had no known history of diabetes. For TCRbeta sequencing, genomic DNA was extracted directly from bulk pancreas tissue, without T cell sorting. Pancreas tissues were collected consecutively from patients and organ donors at two US centers. Material for sequencing was pancreas tissue with hereditary chronic pancreatitis. The TCR comes from a human donor with chronic pancreatitis.

The DNA sequence reads TGTGCCAGCAGTGAACTAGCGGGGGGCTCCTACGAGCAGTACTTC. This codes for CASSELAGGSYEQYF. The chain couples TRBV6-1 to TRBJ2-7; the central 11 bases match TRBD2. According to the germline V gene, CDR1 reads MNHNS and CDR2 reads SASEGT. The CDR3, from cysteine to phenylalanine, totals 15 residues. Just the 45-base CDR3 DNA is kept, in frame starting at base 1. V trim: 2 bases; J trim: 0 bases; unmatched bases: 0.